This T cell receptor (beta chain) was profiled in a study of post-analysis software for immune sequencing data. Trimming took 6 bases from V and 2 from J; bases not matched to a gene: 4. This CDR3 has 14 amino acids. CDR1 is DFQATT, CDR2 SNEGSKA, per germline (reference sequence). This clonotype was seen a few times. Its specificity is unknown. The study's findings and limits: In patients, roughly 5 TRBV segments were more frequent than in controls, with TRBV5-6, TRBV5-1 and TRBV20-1 among them.

Carried by the TCR beta cDNA libraries were unique molecular identifiers. T cells numbering roughly 0.95 to 10 million yielded 450,000 to 500,000 cDNA molecules. One entry per CDR3 protein, called by TCRdb with MiXCR from the PCR reads. The sample shows approximately 730,000 distinct CDR3 sequences, roughly 27% of them seen only once. V is TRBV20-1 and J is TRBJ2-6; the match to TRBD1 covers 7 bases. The TCR was taken from a girl aged 10-17 years with multiple sclerosis. Sequenced sample: blood. The CDR3 region has the DNA TGCAGTGCCCCGACAGGGACTGGGGCCAACGTCCTGACTTTC. This encodes CSAPTGTGANVLTF.